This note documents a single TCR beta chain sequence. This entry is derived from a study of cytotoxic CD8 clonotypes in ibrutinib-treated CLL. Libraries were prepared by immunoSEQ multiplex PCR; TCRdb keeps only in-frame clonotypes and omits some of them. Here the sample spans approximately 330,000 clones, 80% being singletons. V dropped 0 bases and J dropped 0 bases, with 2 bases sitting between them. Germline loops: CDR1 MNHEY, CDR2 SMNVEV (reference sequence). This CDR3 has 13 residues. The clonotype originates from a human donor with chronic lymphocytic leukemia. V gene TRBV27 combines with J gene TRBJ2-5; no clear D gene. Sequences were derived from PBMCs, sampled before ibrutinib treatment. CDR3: CASSLSYQETQYF. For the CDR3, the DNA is TGTGCCAGCAGTTTATCGTACCAAGAGACCCAGTACTTC.